This TCR beta chain is drawn from a study of shared clonotypes between healthy human individuals. Some clones are missing from TCRdb's copy, which holds only in-frame ones; the method was immunoSEQ multiplex PCR. This sample has over 2 million clones; just under 95% occur once, and the top ten carry more than 0.95%. In the naive CD8 group, cells lacked CD45RO and were positively selected for CCR7, so terminally differentiated effector memory CD45RA+ cells were left out. The germline V gene encodes CDR1 SGDLS and CDR2 YYNGEE. This CDR3 spans 15 amino acids. Germline trimming cut 4 bases from V and 5 bases from J; bases unmatched to any gene: 11.

This TCR came from a man between 18 and 29 years old in good health. The sample taken for sequencing was naive CD8+ T cells sorted from blood. This chain connects TRBV9 to TRBJ1-1; 7 bases agree with TRBD1. The CDR3 nucleotides are TGTGCCAGCAGCCTCGGGACAGCTACGAATACTGAAGCTTTCTTT. Protein product: CASSLGTATNTEAFF. Full variable domain (outside the CDR3, taken from reference TRBV9 and TRBJ1-1): DSGVTQTPKHLITATGQRVTLRCSPRSGDLSVYWYQQSLDQGLQFLIQYYNGEERAKGNILERFSAQQFPDLHSELNLSSLELGDSALYFCASSLGTATNTEAFFGQGTRLTVV.